Below are 6 T cell receptor beta chains sequenced from a single sample in a study of vaccination and CD4 T cells after COVID-19. These receptors' targets are unknown. Sequence data for DNA of cultured CD4+ T cells were generated by the Oncomine TCR Beta short-read assay. TCRdb passed the PCR reads through MiXCR, listing each CDR3 protein once. Among about 15,000 distinct CDR3 sequences, roughly 70% were seen once, and the ten largest hold 15% to 20%. Treatment specified: approximately nine-day PBMC culture with coronavirus spike peptide pools or control peptides (ViraFEST assay). Sequencing used CD4+ T cells from blood, cultured in vitro. Receptor source: a human donor who had recovered from COVID-19.

This chain uses TRBV20-1 with TRBJ2-2, with TRBD1 matching over 7 bases. Trimming at V came to 6 bases and at J to 4 bases, leaving 11 bases not matched to a gene. Germline assignment: CDR1 DFQATT and CDR2 SNEGSKA (reference sequence). This CDR3 is built from 15 residues. Here the CDR3 reads CSAGRNRGGTGELFF. The CDR3, as DNA: TGCAGTGCAGGTCGGAACAGGGGTGGCACCGGGGAGCTGTTTTTT.

CDR3 in DNA: TGTGCCACCAGTGATGCCGGGCTAGGGACAAACGGCTACGAGCAGTACTTC. This sequence encodes CATSDAGLGTNGYEQYF. This rearrangement joins TRBV24-1 to TRBJ2-7; D is possibly TRBD1 (6 bases). Germline loops: CDR1 KGHDR, CDR2 SFDVKD. The V end was cut by 3 bases, the J end by 3 bases, with 20 bases between. The CDR3 extends over 17 amino acids.

The chain recombines TRBV6-1 with TRBJ1-2; tentative D call: TRBD1 (6 bases). CDR3 length: 15 amino acids. Germline V lookup: CDR1 MNHNS, CDR2 SASEGT. With 6 bases removed from V and 0 bases from J, the gap between germline ends came to 14 bases. The CDR3 DNA follows: TGTGCCAGCAGAGCCATGGGGGGCTCTAACTATGGCTACACCTTC. This sequence encodes CASRAMGGSNYGYTF.

This clonotype appeared a few times. V gene TRBV27 combines with J gene TRBJ2-1, with 11 nucleotides matching TRBD2. This CDR3 spans 16 amino acids. V lost 5 bases, J lost 7 bases, and 10 bases stayed unmatched. Per germline, CDR1 MNHEY and CDR2 SMNVEV (reference sequence). The CDR3 protein is CASSHLAGGFGNEQFF. The CDR3 DNA follows: TGTGCCAGCAGTCACCTAGCGGGAGGTTTCGGAAATGAGCAGTTCTTC.

The chain links TRBV7-2 to TRBJ2-7; 10 bases are a match to TRBD2. Trimming took 1 base from V and 5 from J; bases not matched to a gene: 5. Germline V lookup: CDR1 SGHTA, CDR2 FQGNSA. This CDR3 has 15 residues. The CDR3 loop reads CASSLGGAGGDEQYF. The CDR3 DNA reads TGTGCCAGCAGCTTAGGGGGAGCGGGAGGGGACGAGCAGTACTTC.

V is TRBV6-5 and J is TRBJ1-1, with D uncertain. The V gene lost 4 bases and the J gene lost 3 bases, with 15 bases spanning the gap. CDR3 length: 15 residues. Germline CDR1 is MNHEY and CDR2 is SVGAGI. The CDR3 here is CASSFLRGGDTEAFF. As DNA, the CDR3 is TGTGCCAGCAGTTTTCTTCGGGGTGGCGACACTGAAGCTTTCTTT.